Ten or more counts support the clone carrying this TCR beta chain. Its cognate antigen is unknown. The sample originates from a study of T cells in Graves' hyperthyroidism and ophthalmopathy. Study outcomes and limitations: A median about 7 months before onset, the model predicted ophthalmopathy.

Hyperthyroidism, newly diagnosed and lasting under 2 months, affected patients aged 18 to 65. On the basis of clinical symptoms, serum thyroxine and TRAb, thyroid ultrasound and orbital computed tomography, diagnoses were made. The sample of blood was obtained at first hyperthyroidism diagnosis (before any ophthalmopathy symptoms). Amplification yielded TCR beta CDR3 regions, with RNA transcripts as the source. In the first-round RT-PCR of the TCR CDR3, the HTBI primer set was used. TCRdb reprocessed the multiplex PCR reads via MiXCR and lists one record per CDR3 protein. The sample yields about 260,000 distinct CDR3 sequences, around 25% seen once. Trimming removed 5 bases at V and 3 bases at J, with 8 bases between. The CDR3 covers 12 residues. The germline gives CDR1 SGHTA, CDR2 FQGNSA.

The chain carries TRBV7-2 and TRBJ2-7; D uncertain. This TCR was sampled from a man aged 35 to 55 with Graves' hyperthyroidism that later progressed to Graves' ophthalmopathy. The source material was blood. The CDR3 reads CASSHRYYEQYF. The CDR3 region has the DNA TGTGCCAGCAGCCACCGATACTACGAGCAGTACTTC.